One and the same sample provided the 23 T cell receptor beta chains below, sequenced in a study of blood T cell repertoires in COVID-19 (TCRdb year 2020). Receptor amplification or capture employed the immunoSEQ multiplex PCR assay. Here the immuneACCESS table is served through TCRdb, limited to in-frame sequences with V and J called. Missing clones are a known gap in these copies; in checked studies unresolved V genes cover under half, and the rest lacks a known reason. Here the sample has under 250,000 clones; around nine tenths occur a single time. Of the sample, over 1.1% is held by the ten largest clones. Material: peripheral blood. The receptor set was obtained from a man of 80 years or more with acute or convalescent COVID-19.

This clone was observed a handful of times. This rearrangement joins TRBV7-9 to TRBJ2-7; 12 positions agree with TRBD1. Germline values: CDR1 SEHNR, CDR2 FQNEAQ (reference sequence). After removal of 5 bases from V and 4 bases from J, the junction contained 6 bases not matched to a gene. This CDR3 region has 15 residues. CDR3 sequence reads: CASSQGQGARYEQYF. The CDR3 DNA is TGTGCCAGCAGCCAGGGACAGGGGGCGAGGTACGAGCAGTACTTC.

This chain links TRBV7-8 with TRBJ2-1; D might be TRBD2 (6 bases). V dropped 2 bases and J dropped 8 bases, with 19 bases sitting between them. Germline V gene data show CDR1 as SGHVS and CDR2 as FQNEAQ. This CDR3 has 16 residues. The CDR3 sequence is CASSLSIAAPDHEQFF. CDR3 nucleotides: TGTGCCAGCAGCTTATCGATAGCGGCACCGGACCATGAGCAGTTCTTC.

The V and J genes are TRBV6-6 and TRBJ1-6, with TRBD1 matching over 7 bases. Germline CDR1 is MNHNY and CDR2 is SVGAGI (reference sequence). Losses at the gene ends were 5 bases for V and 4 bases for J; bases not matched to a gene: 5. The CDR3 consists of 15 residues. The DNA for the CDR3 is TGTGCCAGCAGTGACCGGGACAGTTATAATTCACCCCTCCACTTT. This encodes CASSDRDSYNSPLHF.

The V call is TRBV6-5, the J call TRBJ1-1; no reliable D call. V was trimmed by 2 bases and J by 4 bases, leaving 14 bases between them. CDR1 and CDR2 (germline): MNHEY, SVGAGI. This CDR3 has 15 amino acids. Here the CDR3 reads CASSYRHPLGTEAFF. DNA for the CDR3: TGTGCCAGCAGTTACAGACACCCACTGGGCACTGAAGCTTTCTTT.

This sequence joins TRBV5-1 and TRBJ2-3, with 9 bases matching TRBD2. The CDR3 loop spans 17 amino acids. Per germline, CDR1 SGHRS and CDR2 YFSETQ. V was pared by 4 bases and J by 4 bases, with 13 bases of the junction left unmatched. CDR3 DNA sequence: TGCGCCAGCAGCCTTCTCTCTGGCGGGAGGGCCGCAGATACGCAGTATTTT. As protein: CASSLLSGGRAADTQYF.

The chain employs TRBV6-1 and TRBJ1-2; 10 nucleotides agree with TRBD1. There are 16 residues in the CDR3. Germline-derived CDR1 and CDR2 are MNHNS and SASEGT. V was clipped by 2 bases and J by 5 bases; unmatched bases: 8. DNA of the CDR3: TGTGCCAGCAGTGAAAGTGGCGACAGGGGGCTTTATGGCTACACCTTC. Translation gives CASSESGDRGLYGYTF.

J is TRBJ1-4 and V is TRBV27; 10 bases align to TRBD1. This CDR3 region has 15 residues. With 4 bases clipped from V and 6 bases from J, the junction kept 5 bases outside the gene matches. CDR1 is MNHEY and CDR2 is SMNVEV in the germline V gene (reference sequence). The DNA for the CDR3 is TGTGCCAGCAGTTCCTTCGGGACAGGGGATGAAAAACTGTTTTTT. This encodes CASSSFGTGDEKLFF.

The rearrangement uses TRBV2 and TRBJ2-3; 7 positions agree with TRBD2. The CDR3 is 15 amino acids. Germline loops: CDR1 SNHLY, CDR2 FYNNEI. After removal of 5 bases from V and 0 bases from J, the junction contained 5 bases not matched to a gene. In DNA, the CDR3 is TGTGCCAGCAGTTCAGCGGGACCTAGCACAGATACGCAGTATTTT. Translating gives CASSSAGPSTDTQYF.

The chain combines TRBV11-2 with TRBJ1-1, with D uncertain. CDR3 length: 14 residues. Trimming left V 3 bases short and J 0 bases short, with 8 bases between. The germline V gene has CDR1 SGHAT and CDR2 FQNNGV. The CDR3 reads CASSFFGVNTEAFF. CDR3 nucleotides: TGTGCCAGCAGCTTTTTCGGGGTGAACACTGAAGCTTTCTTT.

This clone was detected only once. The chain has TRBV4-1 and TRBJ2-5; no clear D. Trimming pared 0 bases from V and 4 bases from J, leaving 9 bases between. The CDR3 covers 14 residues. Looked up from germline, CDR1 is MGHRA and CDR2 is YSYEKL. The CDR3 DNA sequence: TGCGCCAGCAGCCAAGATCTCGGGTCAGAGACCCAGTACTTC. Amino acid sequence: CASSQDLGSETQYF.

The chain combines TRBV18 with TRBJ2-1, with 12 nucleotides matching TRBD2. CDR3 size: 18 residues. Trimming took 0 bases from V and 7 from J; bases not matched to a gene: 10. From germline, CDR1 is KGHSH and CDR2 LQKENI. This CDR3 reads CASSPPQGLAGFRNEQFF. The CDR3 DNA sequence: TGTGCCAGCTCACCACCCCAAGGACTAGCGGGATTTAGGAATGAGCAGTTCTTC.

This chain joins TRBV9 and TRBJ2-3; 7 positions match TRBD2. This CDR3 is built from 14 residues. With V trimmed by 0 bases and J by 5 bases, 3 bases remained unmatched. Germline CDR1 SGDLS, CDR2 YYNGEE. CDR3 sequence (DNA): TGTGCCAGCAGCGTAGGCGGGAGTGGAGATACGCAGTATTTT. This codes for CASSVGGSGDTQYF.

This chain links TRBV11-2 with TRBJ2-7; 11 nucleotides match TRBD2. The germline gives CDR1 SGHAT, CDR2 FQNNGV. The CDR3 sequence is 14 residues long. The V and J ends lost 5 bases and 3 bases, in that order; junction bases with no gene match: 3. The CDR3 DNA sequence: TGTGCCAGCAGCCACGGACTAGCGGGCTACGAGCAGTACTTC. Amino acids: CASSHGLAGYEQYF.

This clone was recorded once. CDR3 in amino acids: CASSPISRSQIPEAFF. The CDR3 DNA reads as TGTGCCAGCTCACCAATCAGTCGGAGTCAGATCCCTGAAGCTTTCTTT. The J gene is TRBJ1-1, the V gene TRBV18; D unclear. Trimming left V 2 bases short and J 6 bases short, with 19 bases between. This CDR3 has 16 residues. CDR1 KGHSH and CDR2 LQKENI come from the germline V gene.

CDR3 DNA sequence: TGTGCCAGCAGTTACGGAGACAGCTCTGGAAACACCATATATTTT. Protein: CASSYGDSSGNTIYF. The gene calls are TRBV6-2 or TRBV6-3 and TRBJ1-3; D is perhaps TRBD1 (5 bases). The CDR3 is made up of 15 amino acids. The V end was cut by 2 bases, the J end by 0 bases, with 8 bases between. The germline gives CDR1 MNHEY, CDR2 SVGEGT.

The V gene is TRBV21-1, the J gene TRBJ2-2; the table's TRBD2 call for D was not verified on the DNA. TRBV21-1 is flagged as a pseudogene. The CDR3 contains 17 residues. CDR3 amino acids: CASSASGGAPNTGELFF. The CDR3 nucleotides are TGTGCCAGCAGTGCTAGCGGGGGGGCCCCGAACACCGGGGAGCTGTTTTTT.

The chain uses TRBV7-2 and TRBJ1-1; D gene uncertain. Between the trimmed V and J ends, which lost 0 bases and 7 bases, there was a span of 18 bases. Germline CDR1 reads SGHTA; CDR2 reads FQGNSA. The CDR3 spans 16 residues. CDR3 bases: TGTGCCAGCAGCTTAGCGGCTCCCCAGAGGCACCATGAAGCTTTCTTT. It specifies CASSLAAPQRHHEAFF.

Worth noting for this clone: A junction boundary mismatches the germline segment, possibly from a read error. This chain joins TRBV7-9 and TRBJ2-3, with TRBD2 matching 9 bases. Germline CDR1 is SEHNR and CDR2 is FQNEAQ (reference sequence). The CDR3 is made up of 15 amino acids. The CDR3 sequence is CASRPLAGIADRQYF. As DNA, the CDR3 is TGTGCCAGCAGACCGCTAGCGGGGATAGCAGATAGGCAGTATTTT.

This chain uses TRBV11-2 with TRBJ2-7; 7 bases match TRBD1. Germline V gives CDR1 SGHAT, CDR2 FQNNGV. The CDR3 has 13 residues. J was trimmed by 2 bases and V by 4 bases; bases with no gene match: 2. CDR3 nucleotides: TGTGCCAGCAGCTCCCAGGGGGCCTACGAGCAGTACTTC. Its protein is CASSSQGAYEQYF.

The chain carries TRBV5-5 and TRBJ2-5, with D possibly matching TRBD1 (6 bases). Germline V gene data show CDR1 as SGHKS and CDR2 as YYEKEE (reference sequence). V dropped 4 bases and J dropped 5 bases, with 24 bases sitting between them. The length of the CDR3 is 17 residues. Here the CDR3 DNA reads TGTGCCAGCAGCCCGGGACGCTGGCCTGGACAGCAGGAGACCCAGTACTTC. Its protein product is CASSPGRWPGQQETQYF.

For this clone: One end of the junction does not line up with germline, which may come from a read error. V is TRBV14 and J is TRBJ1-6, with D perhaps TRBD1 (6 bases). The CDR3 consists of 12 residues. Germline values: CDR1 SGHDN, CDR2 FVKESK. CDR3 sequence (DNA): TGTACCAGCAGCAGGACAGACTCACCCCTCCACTTT. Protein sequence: CTSSRTDSPLHF.

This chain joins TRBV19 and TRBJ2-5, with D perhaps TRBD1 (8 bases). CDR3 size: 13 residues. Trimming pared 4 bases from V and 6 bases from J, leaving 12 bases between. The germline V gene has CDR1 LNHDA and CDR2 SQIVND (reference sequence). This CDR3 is CASSKQGGKTQYF. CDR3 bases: TGTGCCAGTAGTAAACAGGGGGGGAAGACCCAGTACTTC. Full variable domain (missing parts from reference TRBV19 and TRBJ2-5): DGGITQSPKYLFRKEGQNVTLSCEQNLNHDAMYWYRQDPGQGLRLIYYSQIVNDFQKGDIAEGYSVSREKKESFPLTVTSAQKNPTAFYLCASSKQGGKTQYFGPGTRLLVL.

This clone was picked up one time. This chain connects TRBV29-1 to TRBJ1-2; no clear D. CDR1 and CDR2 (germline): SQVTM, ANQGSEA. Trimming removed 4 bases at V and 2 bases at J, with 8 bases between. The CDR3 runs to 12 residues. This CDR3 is CSVGGNNYGYTF. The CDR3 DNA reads TGCAGCGTTGGCGGCAACAACTATGGCTACACCTTC.